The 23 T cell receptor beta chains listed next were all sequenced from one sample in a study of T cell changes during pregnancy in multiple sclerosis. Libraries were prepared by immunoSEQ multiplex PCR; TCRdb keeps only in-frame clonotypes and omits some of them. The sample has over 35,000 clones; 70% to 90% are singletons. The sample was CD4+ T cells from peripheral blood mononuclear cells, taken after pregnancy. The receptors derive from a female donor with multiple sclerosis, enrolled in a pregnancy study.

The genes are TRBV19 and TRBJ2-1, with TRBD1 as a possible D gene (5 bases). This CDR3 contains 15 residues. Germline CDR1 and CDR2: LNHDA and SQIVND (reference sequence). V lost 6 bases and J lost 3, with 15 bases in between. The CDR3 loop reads CASRQGRVGYNEQFF. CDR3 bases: TGTGCCAGTAGGCAAGGCAGGGTTGGCTACAATGAGCAGTTCTTC.

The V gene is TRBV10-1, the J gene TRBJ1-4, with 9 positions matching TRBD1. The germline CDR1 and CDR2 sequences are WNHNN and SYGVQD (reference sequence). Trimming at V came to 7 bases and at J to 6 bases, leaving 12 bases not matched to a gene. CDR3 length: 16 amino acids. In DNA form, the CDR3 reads TGCGCCAGCACCCGCTCAGCCCGGGACAGGGATGAAAAACTGTTTTTT. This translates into CASTRSARDRDEKLFF.

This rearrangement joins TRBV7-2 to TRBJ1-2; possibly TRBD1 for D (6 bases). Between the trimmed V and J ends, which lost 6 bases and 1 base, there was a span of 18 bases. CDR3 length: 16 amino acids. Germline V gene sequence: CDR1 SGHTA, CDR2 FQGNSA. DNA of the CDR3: TGTGCCAGCAGGTTAAAACACGGACAGCTTAACTATGGCTACACCTTC. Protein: CASRLKHGQLNYGYTF.

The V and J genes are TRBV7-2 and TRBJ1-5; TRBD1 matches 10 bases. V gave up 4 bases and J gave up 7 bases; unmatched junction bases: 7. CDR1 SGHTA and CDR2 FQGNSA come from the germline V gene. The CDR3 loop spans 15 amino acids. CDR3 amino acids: CASSSRTGGFQPQHF. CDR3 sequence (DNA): TGTGCCAGCAGCTCACGGACAGGGGGTTTCCAGCCCCAGCATTTT.

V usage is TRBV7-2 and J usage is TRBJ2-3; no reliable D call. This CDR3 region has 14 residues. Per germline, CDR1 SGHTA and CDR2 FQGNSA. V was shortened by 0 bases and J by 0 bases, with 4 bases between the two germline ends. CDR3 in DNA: TGTGCCAGCAGCTTAGCGAGGAGCACAGATACGCAGTATTTT. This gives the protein CASSLARSTDTQYF.

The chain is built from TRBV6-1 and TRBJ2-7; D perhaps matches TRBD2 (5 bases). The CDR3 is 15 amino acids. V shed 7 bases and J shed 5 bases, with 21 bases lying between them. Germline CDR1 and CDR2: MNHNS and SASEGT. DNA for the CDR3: TGTGCCAGCACCCCCCGGTCGTACAGCGGAAACGAGCAGTACTTC. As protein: CASTPRSYSGNEQYF.

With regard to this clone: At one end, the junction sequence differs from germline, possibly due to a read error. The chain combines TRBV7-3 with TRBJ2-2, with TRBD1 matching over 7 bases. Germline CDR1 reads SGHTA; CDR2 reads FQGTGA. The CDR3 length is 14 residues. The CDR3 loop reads CASTPTGNNGELFF. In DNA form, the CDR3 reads TGTGCCAGCACCCCGACAGGGAACAACGGGGAGCTGTTTTTT. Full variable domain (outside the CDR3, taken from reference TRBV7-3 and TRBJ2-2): GAGVSQTPSNKVTEKGKYVELRCDPISGHTALYWYRQSLGQGPEFLIYFQGTGAADDSGLPNDRFFAVRPEGSVSTLKIQRTERGDSAVYLCASTPTGNNGELFFGEGSRLTVL.

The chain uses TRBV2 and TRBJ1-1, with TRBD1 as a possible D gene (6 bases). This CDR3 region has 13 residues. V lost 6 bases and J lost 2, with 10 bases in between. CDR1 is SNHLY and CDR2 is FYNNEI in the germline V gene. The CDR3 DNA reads TGTGCCAGCAGCCGACAGGTTAACACTGAAGCTTTCTTT. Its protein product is CASSRQVNTEAFF.

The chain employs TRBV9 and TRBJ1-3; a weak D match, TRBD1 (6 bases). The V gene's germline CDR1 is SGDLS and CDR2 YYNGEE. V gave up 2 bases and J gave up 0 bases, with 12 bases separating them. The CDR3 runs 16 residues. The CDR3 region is CASSVVGQLSGNTIYF. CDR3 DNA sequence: TGTGCCAGCAGCGTGGTCGGACAGCTCTCTGGAAACACCATATATTTT.

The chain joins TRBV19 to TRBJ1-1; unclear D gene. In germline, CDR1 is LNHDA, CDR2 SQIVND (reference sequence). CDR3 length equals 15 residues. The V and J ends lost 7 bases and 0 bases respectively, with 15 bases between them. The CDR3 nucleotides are TGTGCCAGTAACGGGGAGCGAAACTTGAACACTGAAGCTTTCTTT. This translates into CASNGERNLNTEAFF.

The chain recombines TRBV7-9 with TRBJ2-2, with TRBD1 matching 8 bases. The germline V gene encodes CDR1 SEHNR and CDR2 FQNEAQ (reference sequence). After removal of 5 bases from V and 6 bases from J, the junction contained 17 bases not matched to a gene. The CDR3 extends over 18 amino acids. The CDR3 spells CASSLGQGFMGPSGELFF. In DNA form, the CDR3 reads TGTGCCAGCAGCCTAGGACAGGGTTTCATGGGGCCGTCCGGGGAGCTGTTTTTT.

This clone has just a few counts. The CDR3 loop is CASSAGARQPQHF. The DNA for the CDR3 is TGTGCCAGCAGTGCAGGGGCTCGCCAGCCCCAGCATTTT. The rearrangement uses TRBV2 and TRBJ1-5, with D possibly being TRBD1 (6 bases). The V gene's germline CDR1 is SNHLY and CDR2 FYNNEI. The CDR3 consists of 13 residues. V gave up 4 bases and J gave up 7 bases, with 11 bases separating them.

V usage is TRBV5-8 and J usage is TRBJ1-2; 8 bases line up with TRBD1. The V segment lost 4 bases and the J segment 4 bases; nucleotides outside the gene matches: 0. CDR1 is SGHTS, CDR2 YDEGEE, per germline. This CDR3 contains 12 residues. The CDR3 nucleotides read TGTGCCAGCAGCGACAGGGGCTATGGCTACACCTTC. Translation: CASSDRGYGYTF.

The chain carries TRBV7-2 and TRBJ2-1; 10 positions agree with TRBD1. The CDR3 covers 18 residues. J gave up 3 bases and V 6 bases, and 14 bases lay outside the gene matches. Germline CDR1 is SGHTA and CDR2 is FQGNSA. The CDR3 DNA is TGTGCCAGCAGAACCGCGTTTCCCGGGACAGGGGACTACAATGAGCAGTTCTTC. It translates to CASRTAFPGTGDYNEQFF.

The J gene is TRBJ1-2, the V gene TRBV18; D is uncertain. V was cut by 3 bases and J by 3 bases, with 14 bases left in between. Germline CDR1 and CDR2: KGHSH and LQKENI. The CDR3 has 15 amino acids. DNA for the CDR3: TGTGCCAGCTCACCCTGGGCGCAGAGGGACTATGGCTACACCTTC. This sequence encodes CASSPWAQRDYGYTF.

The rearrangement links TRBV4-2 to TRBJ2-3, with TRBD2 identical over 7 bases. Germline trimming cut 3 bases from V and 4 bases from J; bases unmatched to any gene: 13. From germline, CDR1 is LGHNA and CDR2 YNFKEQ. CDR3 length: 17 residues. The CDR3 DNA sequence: TGTGCCAGCAGCCATATAAGCGGGGCCCCGGAAGCAGATACGCAGTATTTT. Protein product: CASSHISGAPEADTQYF.

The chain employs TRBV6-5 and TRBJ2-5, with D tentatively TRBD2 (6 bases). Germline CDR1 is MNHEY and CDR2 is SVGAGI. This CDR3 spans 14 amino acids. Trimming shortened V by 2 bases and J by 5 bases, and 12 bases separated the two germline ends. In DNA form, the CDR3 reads TGTGCCAGCAGTTACCGCGGGGATGGGGAGACCCAGTACTTC. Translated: CASSYRGDGETQYF.

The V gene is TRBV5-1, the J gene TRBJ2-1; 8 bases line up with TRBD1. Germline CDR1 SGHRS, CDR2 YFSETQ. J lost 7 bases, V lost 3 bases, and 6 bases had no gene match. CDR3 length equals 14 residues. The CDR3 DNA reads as TGCGCCAGCAGCTCCCAGGGGGCGGGGAATGAGCAGTTCTTC. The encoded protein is CASSSQGAGNEQFF.

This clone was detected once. The CDR3 is CASSVVASGTYNEQFF. For the CDR3, the DNA is TGTGCCAGCAGCGTAGTAGCTAGCGGTACCTACAATGAGCAGTTCTTC. The chain employs TRBV9 and TRBJ2-1; 7 bases agree with TRBD2. V trimming: 0 bases; J trimming: 2 bases; junction bases outside the gene matches: 5. The CDR3 runs to 16 residues. Per germline, CDR1 SGDLS and CDR2 YYNGEE.

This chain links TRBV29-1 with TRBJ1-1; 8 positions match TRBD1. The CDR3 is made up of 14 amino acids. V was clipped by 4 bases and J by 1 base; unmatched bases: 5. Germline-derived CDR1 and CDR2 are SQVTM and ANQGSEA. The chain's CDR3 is CSVARTGRNTEAFF. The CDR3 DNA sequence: TGCAGCGTTGCCCGGACAGGGAGGAACACTGAAGCTTTCTTT.

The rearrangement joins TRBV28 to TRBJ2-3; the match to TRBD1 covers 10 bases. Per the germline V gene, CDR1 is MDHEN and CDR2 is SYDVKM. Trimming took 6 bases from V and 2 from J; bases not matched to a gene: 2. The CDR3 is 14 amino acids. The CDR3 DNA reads TGTGCCAGCAGAGGGACAGGGGTCACAGATACGCAGTATTTT. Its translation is CASRGTGVTDTQYF.

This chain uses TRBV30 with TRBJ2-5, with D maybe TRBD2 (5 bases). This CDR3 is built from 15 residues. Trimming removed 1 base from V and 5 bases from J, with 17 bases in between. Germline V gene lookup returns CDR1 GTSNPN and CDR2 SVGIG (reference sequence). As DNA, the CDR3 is TGTGCCTGGAGTGCCGGACTCCTTGGTGTGGAGACCCAGTACTTC. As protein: CAWSAGLLGVETQYF.

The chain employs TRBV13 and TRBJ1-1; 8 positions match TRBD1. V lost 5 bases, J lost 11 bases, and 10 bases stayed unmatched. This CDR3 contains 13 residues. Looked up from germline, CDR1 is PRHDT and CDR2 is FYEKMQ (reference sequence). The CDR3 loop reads CASSPGQGMWAFF. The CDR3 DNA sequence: TGTGCCAGCAGCCCCGGACAGGGAATGTGGGCTTTCTTT.